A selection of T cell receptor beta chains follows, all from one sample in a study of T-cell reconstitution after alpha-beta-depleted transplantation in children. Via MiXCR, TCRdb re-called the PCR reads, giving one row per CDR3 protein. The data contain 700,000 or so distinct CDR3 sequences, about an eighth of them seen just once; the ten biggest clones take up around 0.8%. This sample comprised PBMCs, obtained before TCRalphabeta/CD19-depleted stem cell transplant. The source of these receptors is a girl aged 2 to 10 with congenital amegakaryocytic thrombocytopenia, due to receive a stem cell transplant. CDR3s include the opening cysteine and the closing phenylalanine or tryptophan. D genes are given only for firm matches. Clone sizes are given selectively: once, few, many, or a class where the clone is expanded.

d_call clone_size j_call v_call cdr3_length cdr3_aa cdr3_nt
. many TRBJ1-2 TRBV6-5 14 CASSYSPGSNGYTF TGTGCCAGCAGTTACTCGCCGGGCTCCAATGGCTACACCTTC
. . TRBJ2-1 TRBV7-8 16 CASSFPNQAAYNEQFF TGTGCCAGCAGCTTCCCCAACCAAGCGGCCTACAATGAGCAGTTCTTC
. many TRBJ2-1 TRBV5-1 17 CASAVIAGTLPTNEQFF TGCGCCAGCGCTGTTATCGCCGGGACACTACCTACCAATGAGCAGTTCTTC
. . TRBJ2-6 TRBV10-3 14 CAISDVAGANVLTF TGTGCCATCAGTGATGTAGCTGGGGCCAACGTCCTGACTTTC
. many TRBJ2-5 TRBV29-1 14 CSVVYRGAQETQYF TGCAGCGTTGTGTATCGGGGAGCTCAGGAGACCCAGTACTTC
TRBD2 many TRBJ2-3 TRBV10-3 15 CAIRGLAGVGDTQYF TGTGCCATCAGAGGACTAGCGGGAGTTGGAGATACGCAGTATTTT
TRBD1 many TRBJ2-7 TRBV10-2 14 CASRLTGGNYEQYF TGCGCCAGCAGGCTCACAGGGGGCAACTACGAGCAGTACTTC
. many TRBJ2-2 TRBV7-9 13 CASSFIKAGELFF TGTGCCAGCAGCTTTATTAAGGCCGGGGAGCTGTTTTTT
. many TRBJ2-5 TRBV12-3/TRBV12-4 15 CASNHNGGPQETQYF TGTGCCAGCAACCATAATGGGGGCCCACAAGAGACCCAGTACTTC
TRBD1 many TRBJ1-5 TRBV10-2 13 CAIGTDSNQPQHF TGCGCCATCGGGACAGATAGCAATCAGCCCCAGCATTTT
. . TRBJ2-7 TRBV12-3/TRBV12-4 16 CASSHLGRVRPGQEDF TGTGCCAGCAGCCATTTAGGGAGGGTCAGACCGGGACAGGAGGACTTC
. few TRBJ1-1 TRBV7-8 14 CASNVGEVGTEAFF TGTGCCAGCAACGTTGGGGAAGTGGGCACTGAAGCTTTCTTT
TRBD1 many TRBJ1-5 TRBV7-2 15 CASSLDAGGGQPQHF TGTGCCAGCAGCTTAGACGCAGGGGGCGGACAGCCCCAGCATTTT
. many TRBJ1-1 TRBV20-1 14 CSAREGNGNTEAFF TGCAGTGCTAGGGAGGGAAATGGGAACACTGAAGCTTTCTTT
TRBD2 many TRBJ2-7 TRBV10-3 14 CAISSGGFSYEQYF TGTGCCATCAGTAGCGGGGGCTTTTCCTACGAGCAGTACTTC
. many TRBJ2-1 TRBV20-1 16 CSASLQGVRLGNEQFF TGCAGTGCTAGCTTGCAGGGAGTCCGACTGGGAAATGAGCAGTTCTTC
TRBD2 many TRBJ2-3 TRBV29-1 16 CSAAGTSGSLGDTQYF TGCAGCGCCGCCGGGACTAGCGGGAGTTTGGGAGATACGCAGTATTTT
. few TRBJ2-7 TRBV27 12 CASRTGVWEQYF TGTGCCAGCAGGACGGGGGTGTGGGAGCAGTACTTC
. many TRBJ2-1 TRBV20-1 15 CSARDGSTSYNEQFF TGCAGTGCTAGAGATGGCAGCACCAGCTACAATGAGCAGTTCTTC
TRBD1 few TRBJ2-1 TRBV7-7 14 CASSLGTGINEQFF TGTGCCAGCAGCTTAGGGACAGGGATCAATGAGCAGTTCTTC
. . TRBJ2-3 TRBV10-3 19 CAISGRDASVTGAPDPQYF TGTGCCATCAGTGGTCGGGACGCCTCGGTGACTGGAGCCCCAGATCCGCAGTATTTT
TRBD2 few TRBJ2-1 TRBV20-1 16 CSPSGIGPNLNNEQFF TGCAGTCCTAGCGGGATAGGACCAAACTTAAACAATGAGCAGTTCTTC
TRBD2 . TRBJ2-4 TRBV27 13 CASSFAGGYIQYF TGTGCCAGCAGTTTCGCGGGGGGGTACATTCAGTACTTC
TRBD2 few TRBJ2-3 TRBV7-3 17 CASSRQGGLAVTDTQYF TGTGCCAGCAGTCGACAGGGGGGACTAGCGGTCACAGATACGCAGTATTTT
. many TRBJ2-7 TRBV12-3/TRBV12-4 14 CASSLGRQYYEQYF TGTGCCAGCAGTTTGGGGCGGCAATACTACGAGCAGTACTTC
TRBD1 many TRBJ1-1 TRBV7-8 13 CASRTGSGTEAFF TGTGCCAGCAGGACAGGGTCGGGAACTGAAGCTTTCTTT
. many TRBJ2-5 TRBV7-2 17 CASSSAAWTPVKETQYF TGTGCCAGCAGCTCCGCGGCCTGGACACCGGTAAAAGAGACCCAGTACTTC
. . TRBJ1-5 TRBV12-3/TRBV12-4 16 CASSSALGGVGQPQHF TGTGCCAGCAGCTCCGCCCTAGGGGGTGTTGGGCAGCCCCAGCATTTT
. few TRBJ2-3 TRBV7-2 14 CASGPRRGEDTQYF TGTGCCAGCGGGCCCCGGAGGGGGGAAGATACGCAGTATTTT
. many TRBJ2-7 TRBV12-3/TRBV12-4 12 CASSLGAVEQYF TGTGCCAGCAGTTTAGGAGCCGTCGAGCAGTACTTC
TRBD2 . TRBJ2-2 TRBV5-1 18 CASSLAQRTSGNTGELFF TGCGCCAGCAGCTTGGCCCAGCGGACTAGCGGGAACACCGGGGAGCTGTTTTTT
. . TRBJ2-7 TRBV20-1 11 CSASRGSGQYF TGCAGTGCTAGCCGGGGGAGCGGGCAGTACTTC
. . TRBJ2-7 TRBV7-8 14 CASQKGTSSYEQYF TGTGCCAGCCAGAAGGGAACTAGTTCCTACGAGCAGTACTTC
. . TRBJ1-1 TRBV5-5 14 CASSSRPRDTEAFF TGTGCCAGCAGCTCACGTCCAAGGGACACTGAAGCTTTCTTT
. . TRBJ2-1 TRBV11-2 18 CASSLTPGDGGSYNEQFF TGTGCCAGCAGCTTAACCCCCGGGGACGGGGGCTCCTACAATGAGCAGTTCTTC
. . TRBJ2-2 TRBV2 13 CASSRETHGELFF TGTGCCAGCAGCCGGGAGACACACGGGGAGCTGTTTTTT
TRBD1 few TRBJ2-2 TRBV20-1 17 CSARDPGTGVNTGELFF TGCAGTGCTAGGGATCCGGGGACAGGAGTAAACACCGGGGAGCTGTTTTTT